What follows describes a single T cell receptor beta chain. Measured with immunoSEQ multiplex PCR; TCRdb has only the in-frame clones, and not every one. Counted here are tens of thousands of clones, around 95% occurring once; the ten biggest clones make up 4% to 4.5%. The CDR3 is made up of 15 amino acids. V shed 0 bases and J shed 6 bases, with 9 bases lying between them. CDR1 and CDR2 from the germline V gene are LNHDA and SQIVND (reference sequence). The J gene is TRBJ1-6, the V gene TRBV19; D is uncertain. What was sequenced was PBMCs. The TCR was taken from a man aged 40-50 years with rheumatoid arthritis. CDR3 region: CASSIDSQVNSPLHF. The CDR3 nucleotides are TGTGCCAGTAGTATAGATTCGCAGGTTAATTCACCCCTCCACTTT.